Following are 23 T cell receptor beta chains from one sample sequenced in a study of Graves' ophthalmopathy and Graves' hyperthyroidism. The sequenced template was RNA, covering the TCR beta CDR3 region. RT-PCR was first run with HTBI primers, then multiplex PCR in a second round. In TCRdb, the multiplex PCR reads were re-called with MiXCR into one record per CDR3 protein. In the table there are around 470,000 distinct CDR3 sequences, 13% to 15% of which are singletons. The sequenced sample consisted of blood. The receptors were sampled from a woman under 40 with Graves' ophthalmopathy.

The table lists this clonotype with many counts. The J gene is TRBJ2-5, the V gene TRBV6-2 or TRBV6-3, with 7 positions matching TRBD1. Trimming took 2 bases from V and 0 from J; bases not matched to a gene: 9. In germline, CDR1 is MNHEY, CDR2 SVGEGT. The CDR3 spans 17 residues. The CDR3 loop is CASSYTGTEGYQETQYF. CDR3 nucleotide sequence: TGTGCCAGCAGTTACACTGGGACAGAGGGATACCAAGAGACCCAGTACTTC.

This clonotype was seen ten or more times. The chain links TRBV6-1 to TRBJ2-5; D is unclear. In germline, CDR1 is MNHNS, CDR2 SASEGT. The V end lost 8 bases, the J end lost 0 bases, and 10 bases lay between the germline ends. This CDR3 has 13 residues. Here the CDR3 reads CASGRQYQETQYF. CDR3 nucleotide sequence: TGTGCCAGCGGGCGGCAGTACCAAGAGACCCAGTACTTC.

V usage is TRBV30 and J usage is TRBJ2-4; tentatively, D is TRBD2 (6 bases). V lost 2 bases and J lost 11, with 13 bases in between. This CDR3 has 12 residues. Germline loops: CDR1 GTSNPN, CDR2 SVGIG (reference sequence). CDR3 residues: CAWSIGAGLQYF. DNA for the CDR3: TGTGCCTGGAGTATAGGAGCGGGCCTTCAGTACTTC. The full variable domain, rest sourced from reference TRBV30 and TRBJ2-4, is SQTIHQWPATLVQPVGSPLSLECTVEGTSNPNLYWYRQAAGRGLQLLFYSVGIGQISSEVPQNLSASRPQDRQFILSSKKLLLSDSGFYLCAWSIGAGLQYFGAGTRLSVL.

This clonotype was seen at least ten times. The chain joins TRBV7-2 to TRBJ1-1; TRBD1 matches at 7 bases. This CDR3 spans 15 amino acids. With 6 bases clipped from V and 3 bases from J, the junction kept 10 bases outside the gene matches. CDR1 SGHTA and CDR2 FQGNSA come from the germline V gene. CDR3 residues: CASRPGGRLDTEAFF. The CDR3 DNA is TGTGCCAGCAGACCAGGGGGGCGGTTGGACACTGAAGCTTTCTTT.

This chain joins TRBV30 and TRBJ1-1, with 8 bases lining up with TRBD1. V trimming: 5 bases; J trimming: 1 base; junction bases outside the gene matches: 9. Germline V gene sequence: CDR1 GTSNPN, CDR2 SVGIG (reference sequence). This CDR3 comprises 15 residues. CDR3: CAWFKPGQANTEAFF. The DNA for the CDR3 is TGTGCCTGGTTCAAACCGGGACAGGCGAACACTGAAGCTTTCTTT.

This clonotype showed up many times. The chain employs TRBV29-1 and TRBJ2-5, with D perhaps matching TRBD1 (6 bases). This CDR3 spans 13 amino acids. The V gene's germline CDR1 is SQVTM and CDR2 ANQGSEA. V lost 5 bases and J 5 bases, leaving 15 bases between the germline ends. The CDR3 is CSVPLGQRETQYF. Here the CDR3 DNA reads TGCAGCGTTCCGCTGGGACAAAGGGAGACCCAGTACTTC.

The table lists this clonotype with many counts. The chain is built from TRBV28 and TRBJ2-5; 7 positions agree with TRBD2. The CDR3 length is 14 residues. The J segment lost 5 bases and the V segment lost 2 bases, leaving 5 bases of the junction unmatched. From germline, CDR1 is MDHEN and CDR2 SYDVKM. The CDR3: CASSLGLEWETQYF. In DNA form, the CDR3 reads TGTGCCAGCAGTTTAGGACTAGAGTGGGAGACCCAGTACTTC.

This clonotype was seen more than once but under ten times. The junction departs from the called germline gene at one end, perhaps through a read error. This chain joins TRBV7-3 and TRBJ2-2; the D gene is possibly TRBD2 (7 bases). CDR1 is SGHTA, CDR2 FQGTGA, per germline. The CDR3 is made up of 12 amino acids. For the CDR3, the DNA is TGTGCTAGCAGCCGGGGGGCCCGGGAGCTGTTTTTT. It specifies CASSRGARELFF. Full variable domain (remainder filled in from reference TRBV7-3 and TRBJ2-2): GAGVSQTPSNKVTEKGKYVELRCDPISGHTALYWYRQSLGQGPEFLIYFQGTGAADDSGLPNDRFFAVRPEGSVSTLKIQRTERGDSAVYLCASSRGARELFFGEGSRLTVL.

The V gene is TRBV13, the J gene TRBJ1-2; D remains unclear. Germline V lookup: CDR1 PRHDT, CDR2 FYEKMQ (reference sequence). V was trimmed by 0 bases and J by 7 bases, leaving 12 bases between them. CDR3 size: 14 residues. The CDR3 coding sequence is TGTGCCAGCAGCTTAGGAAGGGCCGGTACTGGCTACACCTTC. Protein product: CASSLGRAGTGYTF.

The sample holds many counts of this clonotype. The V call is TRBV4-1, the J call TRBJ2-5, with 7 bases fitting TRBD2. Germline V gives CDR1 MGHRA, CDR2 YSYEKL. The V and J ends lost 6 bases and 1 base, in that order; junction bases with no gene match: 11. CDR3 length equals 16 residues. CDR3 region: CASRASGAALQETQYF. CDR3 DNA: TGCGCCAGCAGGGCTAGCGGAGCCGCCCTCCAAGAGACCCAGTACTTC.

This clonotype occurred many times. The DNA of the CDR3 is TGTGCCAGCAGTGAATGGACGGATAATTCACCCCTCCACTTT. This gives the protein CASSEWTDNSPLHF. The chain recombines TRBV6-1 with TRBJ1-6; D remains ambiguous. Trimming pared 2 bases from V and 5 bases from J, leaving 7 bases between. Germline V CDR1 and CDR2: MNHNS, SASEGT. This CDR3 has 14 amino acids.

The rearrangement joins TRBV5-1 to TRBJ2-2, with a tentative D call TRBD1 (5 bases). This CDR3 is built from 16 residues. Trimming stripped 0 bases from V and 2 bases from J, with 11 bases between. Germline V gene sequence: CDR1 SGHRS, CDR2 YFSETQ. The CDR3 here is CASSLEVQGNTGELFF. CDR3 bases: TGCGCCAGCAGCTTGGAGGTCCAGGGAAACACCGGGGAGCTGTTTTTT.

This clonotype came up a few times. This chain connects TRBV11-2 to TRBJ2-7, with D possibly matching TRBD1 (6 bases). CDR3 length: 14 amino acids. V was clipped by 3 bases and J by 3 bases, with 12 bases between them. Germline V gene lookup returns CDR1 SGHAT and CDR2 FQNNGV. CDR3 region: CASSFRQGFYEQYF. The CDR3 nucleotides are TGTGCCAGCAGCTTTCGGCAGGGGTTCTACGAGCAGTACTTC.

V is TRBV19 and J is TRBJ2-4; a possible D gene is TRBD2 (5 bases). The CDR3 is 16 residues long. CDR1 and CDR2 from the germline V gene are LNHDA and SQIVND (reference sequence). Deletions cut 0 bases from V and 0 bases from J, with 9 bases between. CDR3 nucleotides: TGTGCCAGTAGTATAGATCTCCGGGGAGCCAAAAACATTCAGTACTTC. Its protein product is CASSIDLRGAKNIQYF. Full variable domain (missing parts from reference TRBV19 and TRBJ2-4): DGGITQSPKYLFRKEGQNVTLSCEQNLNHDAMYWYRQDPGQGLRLIYYSQIVNDFQKGDIAEGYSVSREKKESFPLTVTSAQKNPTAFYLCASSIDLRGAKNIQYFGAGTRLSVL.

The sample holds many counts of this clonotype. The chain recombines TRBV12-5 with TRBJ1-2; TRBD1 agrees at 8 bases. This CDR3 region has 15 residues. Trimming at V came to 1 base and at J to 7 bases, leaving 8 bases not matched to a gene. Germline values: CDR1 LGHNT, CDR2 FRNRAP. CDR3 loop: CASGLGFQGAGGYTF. Written as DNA, the CDR3 is TGTGCTAGTGGTTTGGGTTTCCAGGGGGCGGGTGGCTACACCTTC.

This clonotype has at least ten counts. The chain links TRBV24-1 to TRBJ2-7, with 12 nucleotides matching TRBD2. Germline V lookup: CDR1 KGHDR, CDR2 SFDVKD. With 4 bases clipped from V and 3 bases from J, the junction kept 6 bases outside the gene matches. The CDR3 sequence is 16 residues long. In DNA, the CDR3 is TGTGCCACCAGTGACGAGAGGACTAGCGGGGTCTACGAGCAGTACTTC. It is translated as CATSDERTSGVYEQYF.

This clonotype was seen ten or more times. This chain joins TRBV12-3 or TRBV12-4 and TRBJ2-2; 8 positions match TRBD2. The trim removed 5 bases at V and 5 bases at J, leaving 7 bases unmatched. The length of the CDR3 is 15 residues. CDR3 in DNA: TGTGCCAGCAGTCCCCCCCGGGAGGGAACCGGGGAGCTGTTTTTT. It yields the protein CASSPPREGTGELFF.

Concerning this clonotype: At one of its ends the junction is not consistent with the germline gene, which may arise from a read error. The chain carries TRBV6-5 and TRBJ2-4; D is undetermined. The CDR3 has 13 residues. Germline V CDR1 and CDR2: MNHEY, SVGAGI. CDR3 bases: TGTGCCGCGGCCGAACTCCACAAAAACATTAAGTACTTC. It encodes CAAAELHKNIKYF.

The sample holds many counts of this clonotype. The chain is built from TRBV27 and TRBJ1-2; 9 nucleotides align to TRBD1. Looked up from germline, CDR1 is MNHEY and CDR2 is SMNVEV (reference sequence). CDR3 length: 15 residues. Germline trimming cut 5 bases from V and 5 bases from J; bases unmatched to any gene: 9. The CDR3 sequence: CASSPLGQGRYGYTF. The CDR3 DNA sequence: TGTGCCAGCAGTCCCCTGGGACAGGGACGATATGGCTACACCTTC.

V and J are TRBV2 and TRBJ2-7; 8 nucleotides align to TRBD2. CDR1 SNHLY and CDR2 FYNNEI come from the germline V gene. With 11 bases clipped from V and 7 bases from J, the junction kept 13 bases outside the gene matches. The CDR3 length is 13 residues. The CDR3 DNA sequence: TGTGCCGTCAGGACTAGCCCCTACAATGAGCAGTACTTC. This codes for CAVRTSPYNEQYF.

DNA of the CDR3: TGTGCCAGCTCACCACTCCCTCGACTAGCGGGGGTCAAAGAGACCCAGTACTTC. It is translated as CASSPLPRLAGVKETQYF. The chain recombines TRBV18 with TRBJ2-5; 12 bases map to TRBD2. CDR3 size: 18 residues. Germline V gene sequence: CDR1 KGHSH, CDR2 LQKENI. V was clipped by 1 base and J by 3 bases; unmatched bases: 9.

In its sample, this clonotype was seen many times. The chain carries TRBV19 and TRBJ2-5; 13 nucleotides match TRBD2. The V gene's germline CDR1 is LNHDA and CDR2 SQIVND (reference sequence). V lost 5 bases and J lost 3; bases outside the gene matches: 9. The CDR3 runs to 17 residues. Here the CDR3 DNA reads TGTGCCAGTAGTCCCCGATGGACTAGCGGGGGCGAAGAGACCCAGTACTTC. Protein: CASSPRWTSGGEETQYF.

This clonotype came up many times. This chain uses TRBV5-1 with TRBJ1-1; D is undetermined. The CDR3 has 15 amino acids. Germline CDR1 SGHRS, CDR2 YFSETQ. Trimming took off 1 base at V and 4 bases at J, with 14 bases between the two ends. CDR3 sequence reads: CASSLTVSYGTEAFF. The CDR3 nucleotides read TGCGCCAGCAGCTTGACGGTTTCTTATGGCACTGAAGCTTTCTTT.